This T cell receptor (beta chain) was identified in a study of blood T cell repertoires in COVID-19. TCRdb's copy holds only in-frame clones and misses some; the assay was immunoSEQ multiplex PCR. The data show about 350,000 clones, less than 90% seen once. In the case of this clone: Other DNA sequences within the sample encode an identical CDR3.

The receptor's source is a woman aged 60 to 75 with COVID-19, enrolled during active disease. Sequencing was carried out using peripheral blood.

The CDR3 sequence: CASSRLAGNTGELFF. DNA for the CDR3: TGTGCCAGCAGTAGACTAGCGGGGAACACCGGGGAGCTGTTTTTT. The chain is built from TRBV7-7 and TRBJ2-2; TRBD2 aligns across 10 bases. Unmatched junction bases numbered 2, after V lost 6 bases and J lost 1 base. CDR3 length equals 15 residues. The germline V gene encodes CDR1 SSHAT and CDR2 FNYEAQ (reference sequence).